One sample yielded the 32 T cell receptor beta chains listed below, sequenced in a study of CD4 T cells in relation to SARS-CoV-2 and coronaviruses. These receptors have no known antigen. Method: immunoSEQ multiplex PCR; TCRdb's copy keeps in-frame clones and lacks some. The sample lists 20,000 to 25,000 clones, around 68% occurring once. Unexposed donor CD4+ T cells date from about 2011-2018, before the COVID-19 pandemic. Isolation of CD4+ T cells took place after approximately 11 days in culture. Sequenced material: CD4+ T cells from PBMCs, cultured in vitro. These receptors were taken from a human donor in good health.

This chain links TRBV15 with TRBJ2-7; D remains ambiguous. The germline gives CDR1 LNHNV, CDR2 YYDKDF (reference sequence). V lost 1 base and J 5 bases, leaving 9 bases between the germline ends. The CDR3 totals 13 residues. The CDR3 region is CATSRVPRHEQYF. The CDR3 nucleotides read TGTGCCACCAGCAGAGTTCCGAGGCACGAGCAGTACTTC.

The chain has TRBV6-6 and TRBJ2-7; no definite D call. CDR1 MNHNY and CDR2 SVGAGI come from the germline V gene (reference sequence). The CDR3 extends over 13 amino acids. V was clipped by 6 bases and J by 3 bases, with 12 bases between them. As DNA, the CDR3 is TGTGCCAGCAGGATACAGAGTAGCTACGAGCAGTACTTC. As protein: CASRIQSSYEQYF.

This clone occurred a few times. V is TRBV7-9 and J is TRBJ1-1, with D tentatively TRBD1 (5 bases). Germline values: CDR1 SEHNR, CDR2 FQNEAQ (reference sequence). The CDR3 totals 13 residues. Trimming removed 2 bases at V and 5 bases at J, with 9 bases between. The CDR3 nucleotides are TGTGCCAGCAGCTTATCAAGGACAACTGAAGCTTTCTTT. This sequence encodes CASSLSRTTEAFF.

The CDR3 spells CASRLGTPEVTDTQYF. DNA of the CDR3: TGCGCCAGCCGCCTCGGGACACCAGAGGTGACAGATACGCAGTATTTT. The chain employs TRBV5-1 and TRBJ2-3, with D perhaps TRBD1 (6 bases). Trimming took off 7 bases at V and 3 bases at J, with 21 bases between the two ends. This CDR3 contains 16 residues. Germline V CDR1 and CDR2: SGHRS, YFSETQ.

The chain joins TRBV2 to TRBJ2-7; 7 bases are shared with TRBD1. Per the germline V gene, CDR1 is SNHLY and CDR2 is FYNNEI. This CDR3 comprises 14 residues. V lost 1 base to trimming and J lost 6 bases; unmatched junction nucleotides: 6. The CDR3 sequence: CASSEGQGVGEQYF. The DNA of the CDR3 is TGTGCCAGCAGTGAAGGACAGGGTGTGGGCGAGCAGTACTTC. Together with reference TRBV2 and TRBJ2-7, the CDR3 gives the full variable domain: EPEVTQTPSHQVTQMGQEVILRCVPISNHLYFYWYRQILGQKVEFLVSFYNNEISEKSEIFDDQFSVERPDGSNFTLKIRSTKLEDSAMYFCASSEGQGVGEQYFGPGTRLTVT.

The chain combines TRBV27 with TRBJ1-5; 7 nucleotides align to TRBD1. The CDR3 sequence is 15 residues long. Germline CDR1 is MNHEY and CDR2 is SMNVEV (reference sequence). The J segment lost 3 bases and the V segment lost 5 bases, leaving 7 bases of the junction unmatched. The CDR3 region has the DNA TGTGCCAGCAGTCTGGGGGACAGACCCAATCAGCCCCAGCATTTT. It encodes CASSLGDRPNQPQHF.

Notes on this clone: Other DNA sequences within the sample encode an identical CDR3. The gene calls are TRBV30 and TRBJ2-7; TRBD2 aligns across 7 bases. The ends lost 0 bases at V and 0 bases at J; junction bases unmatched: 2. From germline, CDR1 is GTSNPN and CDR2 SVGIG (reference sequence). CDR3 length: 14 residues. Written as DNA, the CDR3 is TGTGCCTGGAGTGTAGGCGGGAGCTCCTACGAGCAGTACTTC. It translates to CAWSVGGSSYEQYF.

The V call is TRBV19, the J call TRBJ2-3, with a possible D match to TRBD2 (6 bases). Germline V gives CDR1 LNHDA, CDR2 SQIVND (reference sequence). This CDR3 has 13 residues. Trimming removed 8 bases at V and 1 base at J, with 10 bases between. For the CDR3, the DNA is TGTGCCAGTTTCCCGGGGGGCACAGATACGCAGTATTTT. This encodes CASFPGGTDTQYF. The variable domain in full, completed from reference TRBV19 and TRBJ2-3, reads DGGITQSPKYLFRKEGQNVTLSCEQNLNHDAMYWYRQDPGQGLRLIYYSQIVNDFQKGDIAEGYSVSREKKESFPLTVTSAQKNPTAFYLCASFPGGTDTQYFGPGTRLTVL.

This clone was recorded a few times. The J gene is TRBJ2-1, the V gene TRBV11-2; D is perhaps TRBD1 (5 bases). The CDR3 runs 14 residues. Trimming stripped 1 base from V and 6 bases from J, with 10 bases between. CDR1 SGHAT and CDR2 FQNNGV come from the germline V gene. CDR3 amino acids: CASSLAQGSNEQFF. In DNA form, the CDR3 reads TGTGCCAGCAGCTTAGCCCAGGGAAGCAATGAGCAGTTCTTC.

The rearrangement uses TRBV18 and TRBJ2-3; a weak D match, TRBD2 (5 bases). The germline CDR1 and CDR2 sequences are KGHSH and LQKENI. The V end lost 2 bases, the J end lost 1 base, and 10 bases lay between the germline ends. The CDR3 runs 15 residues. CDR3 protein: CASSPASSGTDTQYF. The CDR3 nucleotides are TGTGCCAGCTCACCAGCTAGTAGCGGCACAGATACGCAGTATTTT.

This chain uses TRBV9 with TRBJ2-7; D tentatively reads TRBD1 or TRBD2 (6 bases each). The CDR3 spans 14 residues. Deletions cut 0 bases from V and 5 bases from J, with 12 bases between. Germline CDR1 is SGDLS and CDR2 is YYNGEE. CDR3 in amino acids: CASSVEGGLHEQYF. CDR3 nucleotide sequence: TGTGCCAGCAGCGTAGAGGGGGGACTCCACGAGCAGTACTTC. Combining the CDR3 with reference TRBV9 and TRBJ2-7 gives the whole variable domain DSGVTQTPKHLITATGQRVTLRCSPRSGDLSVYWYQQSLDQGLQFLIQYYNGEERAKGNILERFSAQQFPDLHSELNLSSLELGDSALYFCASSVEGGLHEQYFGPGTRLTVT.

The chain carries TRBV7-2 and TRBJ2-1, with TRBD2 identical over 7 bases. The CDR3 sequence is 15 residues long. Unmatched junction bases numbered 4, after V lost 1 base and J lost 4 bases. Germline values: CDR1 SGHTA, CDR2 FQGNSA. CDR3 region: CASSLGSGPYNEQFF. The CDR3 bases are TGTGCCAGCAGCTTAGGTAGCGGGCCTTACAATGAGCAGTTCTTC.

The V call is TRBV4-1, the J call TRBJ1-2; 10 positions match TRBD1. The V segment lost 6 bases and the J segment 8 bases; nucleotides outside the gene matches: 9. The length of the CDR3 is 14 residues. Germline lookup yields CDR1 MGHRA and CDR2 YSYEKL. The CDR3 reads CASSSPGQGRGYTF. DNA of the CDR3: TGCGCCAGCAGTTCGCCGGGACAGGGGCGAGGCTACACCTTC.

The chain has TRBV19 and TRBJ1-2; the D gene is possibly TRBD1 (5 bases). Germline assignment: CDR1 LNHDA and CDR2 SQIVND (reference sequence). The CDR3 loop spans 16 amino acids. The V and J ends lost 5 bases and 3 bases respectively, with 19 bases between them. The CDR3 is CASSSRLVRGDYGYTF. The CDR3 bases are TGTGCCAGTAGTTCTCGTTTGGTCCGAGGGGACTATGGCTACACCTTC.

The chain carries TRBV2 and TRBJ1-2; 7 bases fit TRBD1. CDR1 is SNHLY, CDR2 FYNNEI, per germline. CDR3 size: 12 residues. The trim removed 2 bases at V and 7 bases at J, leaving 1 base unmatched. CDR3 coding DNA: TGTGCCAGCAGTGAACAGGGGGGTGGCTACACCTTC. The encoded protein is CASSEQGGGYTF. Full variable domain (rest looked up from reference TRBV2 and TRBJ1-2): EPEVTQTPSHQVTQMGQEVILRCVPISNHLYFYWYRQILGQKVEFLVSFYNNEISEKSEIFDDQFSVERPDGSNFTLKIRSTKLEDSAMYFCASSEQGGGYTFGSGTRLTVV.

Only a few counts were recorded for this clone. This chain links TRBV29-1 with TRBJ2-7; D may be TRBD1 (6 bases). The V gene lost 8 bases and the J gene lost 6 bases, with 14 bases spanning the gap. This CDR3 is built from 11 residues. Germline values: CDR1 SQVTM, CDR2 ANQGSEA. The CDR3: CSTLQGSEQYF. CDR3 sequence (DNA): TGCAGCACCCTCCAGGGGAGCGAGCAGTACTTC.

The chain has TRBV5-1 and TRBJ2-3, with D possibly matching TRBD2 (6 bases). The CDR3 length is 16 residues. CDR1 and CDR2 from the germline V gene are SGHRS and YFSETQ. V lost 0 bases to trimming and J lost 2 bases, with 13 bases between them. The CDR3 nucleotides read TGCGCCAGCAGCTTGGGGACATTGGACTACACAGATACGCAGTATTTT. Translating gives CASSLGTLDYTDTQYF.

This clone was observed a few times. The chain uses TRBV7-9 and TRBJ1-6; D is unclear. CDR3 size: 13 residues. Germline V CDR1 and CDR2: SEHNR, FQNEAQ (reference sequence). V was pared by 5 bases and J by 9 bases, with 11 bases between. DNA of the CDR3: TGTGCCAGCAGCCGGCAGGAGGCTTCACCCCTCCACTTT. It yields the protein CASSRQEASPLHF.

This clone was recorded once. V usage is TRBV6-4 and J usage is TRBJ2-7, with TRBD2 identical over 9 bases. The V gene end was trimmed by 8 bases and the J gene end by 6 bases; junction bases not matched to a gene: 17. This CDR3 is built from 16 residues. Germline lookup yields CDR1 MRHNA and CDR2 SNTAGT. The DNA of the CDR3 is TGTGCCAGCTTGAGTGGGCGGGAGGGCCCTTCGCGCGAGCAGTACTTC. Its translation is CASLSGREGPSREQYF.

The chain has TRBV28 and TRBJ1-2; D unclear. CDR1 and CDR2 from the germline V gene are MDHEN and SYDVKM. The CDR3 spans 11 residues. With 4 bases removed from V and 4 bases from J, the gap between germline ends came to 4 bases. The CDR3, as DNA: TGTGCCAGCAGTTCAGCCTATGGCTACACCTTC. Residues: CASSSAYGYTF.

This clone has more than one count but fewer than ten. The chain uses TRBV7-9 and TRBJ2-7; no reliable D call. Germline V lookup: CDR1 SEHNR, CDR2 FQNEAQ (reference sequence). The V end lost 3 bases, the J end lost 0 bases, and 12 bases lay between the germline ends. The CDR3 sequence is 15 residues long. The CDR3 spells CASSFDIVSSYEQYF. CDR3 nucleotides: TGTGCCAGCAGCTTCGACATCGTCAGCTCCTACGAGCAGTACTTC.

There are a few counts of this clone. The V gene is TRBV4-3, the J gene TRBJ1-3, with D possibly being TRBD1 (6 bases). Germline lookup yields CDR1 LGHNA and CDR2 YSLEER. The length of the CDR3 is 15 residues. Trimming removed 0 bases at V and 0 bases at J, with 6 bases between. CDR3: CASSQEGGSGNTIYF. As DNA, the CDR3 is TGCGCCAGCAGCCAAGAAGGGGGCTCTGGAAACACCATATATTTT.

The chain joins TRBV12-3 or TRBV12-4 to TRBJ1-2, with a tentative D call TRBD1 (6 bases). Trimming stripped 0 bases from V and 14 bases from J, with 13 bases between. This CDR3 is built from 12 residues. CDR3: CASSLAGHRWTF. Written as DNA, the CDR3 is TGTGCCAGCAGTTTAGCGGGACACCGCTGGACCTTC.

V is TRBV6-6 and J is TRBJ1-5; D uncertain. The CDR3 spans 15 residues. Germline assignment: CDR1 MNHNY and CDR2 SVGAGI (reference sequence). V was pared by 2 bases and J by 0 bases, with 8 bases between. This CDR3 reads CASSYLLHSNQPQHF. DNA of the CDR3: TGTGCCAGCAGTTACCTCCTGCATAGCAATCAGCCCCAGCATTTT.

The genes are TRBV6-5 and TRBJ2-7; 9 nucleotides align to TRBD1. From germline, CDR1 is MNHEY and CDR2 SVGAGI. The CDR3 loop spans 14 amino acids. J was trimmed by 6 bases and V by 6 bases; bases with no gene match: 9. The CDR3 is CASSIQGAIGEQYF. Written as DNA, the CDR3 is TGTGCCAGCAGCATACAGGGGGCGATCGGCGAGCAGTACTTC.

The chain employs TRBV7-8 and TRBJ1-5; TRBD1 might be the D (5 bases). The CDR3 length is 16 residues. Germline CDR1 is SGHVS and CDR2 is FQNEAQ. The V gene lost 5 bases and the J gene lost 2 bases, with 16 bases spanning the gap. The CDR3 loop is CASSPRGGGGNQPQHF. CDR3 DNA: TGTGCCAGCAGCCCTCGGGGAGGAGGGGGCAATCAGCCCCAGCATTTT.

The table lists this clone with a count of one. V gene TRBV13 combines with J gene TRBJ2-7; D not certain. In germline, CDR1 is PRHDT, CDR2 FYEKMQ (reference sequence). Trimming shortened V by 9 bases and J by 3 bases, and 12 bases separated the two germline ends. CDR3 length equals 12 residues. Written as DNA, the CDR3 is TGTGCCAGTAGCCCAAGTTTCTACGAGCAGTACTTC. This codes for CASSPSFYEQYF.

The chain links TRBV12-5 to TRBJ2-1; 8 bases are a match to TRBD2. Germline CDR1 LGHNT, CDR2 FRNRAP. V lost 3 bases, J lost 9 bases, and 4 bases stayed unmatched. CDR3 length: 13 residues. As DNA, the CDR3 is TGTGCTAGTGGTTTAAACGGACTAGCTGAGCAGTTCTTC. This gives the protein CASGLNGLAEQFF.

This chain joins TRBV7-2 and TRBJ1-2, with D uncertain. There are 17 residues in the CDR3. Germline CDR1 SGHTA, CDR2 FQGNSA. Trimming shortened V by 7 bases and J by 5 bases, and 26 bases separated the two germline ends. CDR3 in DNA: TGTGCCAGCAACGGAGGAGTACTTTACACGCTAAGATATGGCTACACCTTC. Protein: CASNGGVLYTLRYGYTF. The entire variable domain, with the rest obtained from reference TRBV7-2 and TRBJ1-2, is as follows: GAGVSQSPSNKVTEKGKDVELRCDPISGHTALYWYRQSLGQGLEFLIYFQGNSAPDKSGLPSDRFSAERTGGSVSTLTIQRTQQEDSAVYLCASNGGVLYTLRYGYTFGSGTRLTVV.

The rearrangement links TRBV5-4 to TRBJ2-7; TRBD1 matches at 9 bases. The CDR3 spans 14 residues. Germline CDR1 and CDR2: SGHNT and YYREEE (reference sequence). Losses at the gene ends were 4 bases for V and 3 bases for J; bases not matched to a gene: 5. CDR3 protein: CASSHRDRDYEQYF. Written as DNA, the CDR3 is TGTGCCAGCAGCCACCGGGACAGGGACTACGAGCAGTACTTC. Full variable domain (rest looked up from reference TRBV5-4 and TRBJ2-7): ETGVTQSPTHLIKTRGQQVTLRCSSQSGHNTVSWYQQALGQGPQFIFQYYREEENGRGNFPPRFSGLQFPNYSSELNVNALELDDSALYLCASSHRDRDYEQYFGPGTRLTVT.

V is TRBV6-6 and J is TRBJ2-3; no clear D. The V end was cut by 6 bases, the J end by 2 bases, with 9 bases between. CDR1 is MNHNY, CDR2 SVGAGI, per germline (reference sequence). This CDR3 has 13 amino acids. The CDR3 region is CASSEPNTDTQYF. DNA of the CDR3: TGTGCCAGCAGCGAACCCAACACAGATACGCAGTATTTT.

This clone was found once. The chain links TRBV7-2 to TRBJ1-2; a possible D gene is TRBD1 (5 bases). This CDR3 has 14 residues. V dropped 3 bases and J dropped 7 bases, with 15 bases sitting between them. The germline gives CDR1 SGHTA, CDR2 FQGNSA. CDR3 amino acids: CASSLGTGGGGYTF. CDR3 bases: TGTGCCAGCAGCTTGGGGACCGGGGGGGGTGGCTACACCTTC.